The T cell receptor (beta chain) under discussion was sequenced for a study of OX40 agonist ivuxolimab in advanced cancers. Whole-study findings and limits: Dosing at 0.1 to 3.0 mg/kg was accompanied by clonal expansion of CD4+ and CD8+ blood T cells by week 6. A proportion of nonresponders additionally exhibited low normalized T-cell clonal expansion.

Trimming took 5 bases from V and 6 from J, leaving 10 bases between them. Germline values: CDR1 SNHLY, CDR2 FYNNEI. The CDR3 is 12 amino acids. The method was immunoSEQ multiplex PCR; TCRdb's version includes in-frame clones alone and lacks a portion of them. The repertoire consists of some 98,000 clones, with approximately 83% occurring once and the leading ten covering roughly 1.6%. This clone was seen a few times. The antigen remains undetermined. The source was CD4+ or CD8+ T cells sorted from blood, collected in a trial of the OX40 agonist ivuxolimab. The receptor was derived from an adult with an advanced solid tumor such as melanoma, head and neck, liver or kidney cancer. The chain carries TRBV2 and TRBJ1-1; possibly TRBD1 for D (6 bases). DNA of the CDR3: TGTGCCAGCAGTCAAGGACAGCCTGAAGCTTTCTTT. It specifies CASSQGQPEAFF.